This T cell receptor beta chain emerged from a study of CD8+ T cells in alopecia areata. Study-wide context: Treatment of the treated patients consisted of oral tofacitinib, 5 to 10 mg twice daily. Broader study findings: Tofacitinib significantly decreased scalp clonality and expanded CD8+ clones among top 100.

On this clone: No antigen is known for it.

Germline V gene data show CDR1 as MGHRA and CDR2 as YSYEKL. The CDR3 spans 12 residues. The V end lost 1 base, the J end lost 6 bases, and 4 bases lay between the germline ends. Extracted RNA was reverse transcribed, and the resulting cDNA served as sequencing template. This table comes from immunoSEQ multiplex PCR, and its TCRdb copy is limited to in-frame clones, with some not included. The table shows about 180,000 clones, with 53% occurring only once. Stated treatment: oral pan-JAK inhibitor, 5-10 mg twice daily. Peripheral blood and lesional scalp punch biopsies came from alopecia areata patients.

J is TRBJ2-1 and V is TRBV4-1, with no clear D. Sequencing used CD8+ T cells sorted from blood, obtained at week 24, from a patient treated with tofacitinib. The clonotype originates from a human donor with alopecia areata. The DNA of the CDR3 is TGCGCCAGCAGCCAAGTGACCAATGAGCAGTTCTTC. Its protein product is CASSQVTNEQFF.